Listed below are T cell receptor beta chains from one sample, sequenced in a study of blood T cell repertoires in COVID-19. The assay was immunoSEQ multiplex PCR, and TCRdb's table has in-frame clones only and misses some. There are 190,000 or so clones in the sample; about 90% occur only once, and around 8% lies in the top ten. The sequencing input was PBMCs or T cells enriched from blood (not recorded which). The receptors were sampled from a woman aged 18-35 years who had recovered from COVID-19. Each CDR3 is given with its conserved first and last residue. D genes are given only for firm matches. Clone sizes are given selectively: once, few, many, or a class where the clone is expanded.

TRBV19	few	TRBJ1-2	11	TRBD1	CASQDRSGYTF	TGTGCCAGCCAGGACAGGTCTGGCTACACCTTC
TRBV19	once	TRBJ2-1	18	TRBD2	CASTPGLAGGRFYNEQFF	TGTGCCAGTACCCCGGGACTAGCGGGGGGGCGATTCTACAATGAGCAGTTCTTC
TRBV18	few	TRBJ1-2	16	.	CASSPPTGIGIYGYTF	TGTGCCAGCTCACCACCGACAGGTATCGGGATCTATGGCTACACCTTC
TRBV6-2/TRBV6-3	.	TRBJ2-2	16	TRBD2	CASSYLLTSLPGELFF	TGTGCCAGCAGTTACCTCTTGACTAGCCTGCCCGGGGAGCTGTTTTTT
TRBV6-1	.	TRBJ2-3	16	.	CASSEFGGPSTDTQYF	TGTGCCAGCAGTGAATTCGGGGGACCCTCGACAGATACGCAGTATTTT
TRBV28	.	TRBJ1-5	15	.	CASSSPQGSGQPQHF	TGTGCCAGCAGTTCGCCTCAGGGATCGGGCCAGCCCCAGCATTTT
TRBV5-4	.	TRBJ1-1	13	.	CASSLISQTEAFF	TGTGCCAGCAGCTTGATATCGCAGACTGAAGCTTTCTTT
TRBV5-6	.	TRBJ2-3	13	.	CASSTGGTDTQYF	TGTGCCAGCAGCACCGGGGGAACAGATACGCAGTATTTT
TRBV10-3	medium-sized	TRBJ2-7	16	TRBD2	CAISPTSGGVTSEQYF	TGTGCCATCAGCCCGACTAGCGGGGGGGTAACGAGCGAGCAGTACTTC
TRBV4-2	.	TRBJ1-5	15	.	CASSQGTVGNQPQHF	TGTGCCAGCAGCCAAGGGACAGTTGGCAATCAGCCCCAGCATTTT
TRBV28	.	TRBJ2-3	16	.	CASSLGARFYTDTQYF	TGTGCCAGCAGTTTAGGGGCCAGGTTCTACACAGATACGCAGTATTTT
TRBV11-2	.	TRBJ2-5	15	.	CASSLDFSGQETQYF	TGTGCCAGCAGCTTAGATTTCTCAGGGCAAGAGACCCAGTACTTC
TRBV30	once	TRBJ1-2	14	TRBD1	CAWSVGQVNYGYTF	TGTGCCTGGAGTGTAGGACAGGTCAACTATGGCTACACCTTC
TRBV25-1	.	TRBJ1-2	14	.	CASSVEGRNYGYTF	TGTGCCAGCAGTGTAGAGGGGAGGAACTATGGCTACACCTTC
TRBV27	.	TRBJ1-2	13	.	CASSRGLDYGYTF	TGTGCCAGCAGCAGGGGTCTCGACTATGGCTACACCTTC
TRBV5-1	.	TRBJ2-7	12	.	CASRSGLAEQYF	TGCGCCAGCAGAAGCGGCCTTGCCGAGCAGTACTTC
TRBV12-3/TRBV12-4	.	TRBJ1-1	13	TRBD1	CASSETGRTEAFF	TGTGCCAGCAGTGAGACAGGGAGGACTGAAGCTTTCTTT
TRBV10-3	.	TRBJ2-5	15	.	CAISPVGASQETQYF	TGTGCCATCAGTCCTGTGGGGGCAAGCCAAGAGACCCAGTACTTC
TRBV19	.	TRBJ2-1	11	.	CASRLYNEQFF	TGTGCCAGTCGGTTGTACAATGAGCAGTTCTTC
TRBV10-3	.	TRBJ1-5	15	.	CAISEGQTSNQPQHF	TGTGCCATCAGTGAGGGACAGACTAGCAATCAGCCCCAGCATTTT
TRBV9	.	TRBJ1-3	17	.	CASSAAPTALSGNTIYF	TGTGCCAGCAGCGCCGCCCCGACAGCTCTCTCTGGAAACACCATATATTTT
TRBV21-1	many	TRBJ1-6	15	.	CAILGSQGKSSPLHF	TGTGCCATCCTTGGTTCACAGGGTAAAAGTTCACCCCTCCACTTT
TRBV4-1	.	TRBJ2-7	16	TRBD1	CASSQGFLDRGWEQYF	TGCGCCAGCAGCCAAGGTTTTCTGGACAGGGGATGGGAGCAGTACTTC
TRBV10-3	.	TRBJ2-1	19	.	CAISEYVERLLNGGNEQFF	TGTGCCATCAGTGAGTATGTGGAAAGGCTACTAAATGGCGGCAATGAGCAGTTCTTC
TRBV4-1	.	TRBJ2-5	20	TRBD1	CASSQESGRQGAIYQETQYF	TGCGCCAGCAGCCAAGAGTCGGGTAGGCAGGGGGCTATATACCAAGAGACCCAGTACTTC
TRBV27	.	TRBJ1-4	13	.	CASSVTGNEKLFF	TGTGCCAGCAGTGTAACAGGGAATGAAAAACTGTTTTTT
TRBV12-3/TRBV12-4	.	TRBJ1-2	12	.	CASTTTGWGYTF	TGTGCCAGCACGACAACAGGGTGGGGCTACACCTTC
TRBV28	.	TRBJ2-5	16	TRBD1	CASQTSGTGAGETQYF	TGTGCCAGCCAAACCTCCGGGACAGGGGCTGGAGAGACCCAGTACTTC
TRBV23-1	.	TRBJ2-1	16	TRBD2	CASSQSLLAGYNEQFF	TGCGCCAGCAGTCAATCCCTGCTAGCGGGGTACAATGAGCAGTTCTTC
TRBV5-6	.	TRBJ2-7	14	.	CASSSPGLYYEQYF	TGTGCCAGCAGCTCTCCGGGACTCTACTACGAGCAGTACTTC
TRBV25-1	.	TRBJ2-1	12	.	CASRGPPSEQFF	TGTGCCAGCAGGGGGCCACCGTCTGAGCAGTTCTTC
TRBV5-1	.	TRBJ1-4	15	TRBD1	CASSSRDRANEKLFF	TGCGCCAGCAGCTCGAGAGACAGGGCTAATGAAAAACTGTTTTTT
TRBV28	.	TRBJ2-1	16	TRBD1	CASSRAGTGIINEQFF	TGTGCCAGCAGCCGGGCCGGGACAGGGATAATCAATGAGCAGTTCTTC
TRBV6-5	.	TRBJ1-5	15	TRBD1	CASSNGQGNNQPQHF	TGTGCCAGCAGCAATGGACAGGGAAACAATCAGCCCCAGCATTTT
TRBV28	.	TRBJ1-5	13	.	CASSQGFLQPQHF	TGTGCCAGCAGTCAGGGGTTTCTGCAGCCCCAGCATTTT
TRBV19	.	TRBJ1-2	16	.	CASSLLQRQAHYGYTF	TGTGCCAGTAGTCTCCTACAGAGACAGGCACACTATGGCTACACCTTC
TRBV7-2	.	TRBJ1-5	15	.	CASSLRMDRGQPQHF	TGTGCCAGCAGCTTAAGGATGGACAGAGGACAGCCCCAGCATTTT
TRBV19	once	TRBJ1-1	14	TRBD1	CASRGTGDYTEAFF	TGTGCCAGTAGGGGGACAGGGGATTACACTGAAGCTTTCTTT
TRBV27	.	TRBJ2-1	16	TRBD1	CASSQLSVQGENEQFF	TGTGCCAGCAGCCAGCTATCTGTACAGGGGGAAAATGAGCAGTTCTTC
TRBV28	.	TRBJ1-1	13	.	CASSSGSETEAFF	TGTGCCAGCAGTTCAGGGTCCGAAACTGAAGCTTTCTTT
TRBV27	.	TRBJ2-1	13	.	CASWLGGDNEQFF	TGTGCCAGCTGGTTAGGGGGGGACAATGAGCAGTTCTTC
TRBV28	.	TRBJ1-1	15	.	CASRSPPGTNTEAFF	TGTGCCAGCAGATCTCCCCCGGGAACTAACACTGAAGCTTTCTTT
TRBV28	.	TRBJ2-4	15	.	CASSSGILAKNIQYF	TGTGCCAGCAGTTCGGGGATACTAGCCAAAAACATTCAGTACTTC
TRBV2	.	TRBJ2-3	16	.	CASSLSSGVGTDTQYF	TGTGCCAGCAGCTTAAGTTCAGGCGTGGGCACAGATACGCAGTATTTT
TRBV5-1	.	TRBJ1-2	14	.	CASSLGSSVYGYTF	TGCGCCAGCAGCTTGGGAAGCTCCGTCTATGGCTACACCTTC
TRBV20-1	.	TRBJ2-5	14	.	CSASRGANQETQYF	TGCAGTGCTAGTCGGGGGGCGAACCAAGAGACCCAGTACTTC
TRBV27	.	TRBJ2-7	15	TRBD1	CASSSPGQGLYEQYF	TGTGCCAGCAGTTCTCCGGGACAGGGTCTCTACGAGCAGTACTTC
TRBV7-2	.	TRBJ1-2	15	TRBD1	CASSLGQGRGDGYTF	TGTGCCAGCAGCTTAGGACAGGGCCGCGGGGATGGCTACACCTTC
TRBV27	.	TRBJ1-2	15	TRBD1	CASSFRQGGIYGYTF	TGTGCCAGCAGTTTTCGACAGGGCGGGATCTATGGCTACACCTTC
TRBV6-1	.	TRBJ1-5	20	TRBD1	CASSEAGRAGGRFGNQPQHF	TGTGCCAGCAGTGAAGCGGGTAGGGCAGGGGGCAGATTTGGCAATCAGCCCCAGCATTTT
TRBV12-5	few	TRBJ1-2	16	TRBD1	CASGLAQTGESAGYTF	TGTGCTAGTGGTTTGGCCCAAACAGGGGAGAGTGCTGGCTACACCTTC
TRBV19	.	TRBJ2-2	15	TRBD1	CASRNTAGGAGELFF	TGTGCCAGTAGAAATACCGCAGGGGGAGCCGGGGAGCTGTTTTTT
TRBV28	.	TRBJ1-5	14	.	CASRLLEGMGPQHF	TGTGCCAGCCGACTATTAGAGGGCATGGGGCCCCAGCATTTT
TRBV2	once	TRBJ1-2	15	TRBD1	CASRELGQGGIRHTF	TGTGCCAGCAGGGAATTGGGACAGGGAGGGATAAGACACACCTTC